The 14 T cell receptor beta chains below all came from one sample that was sequenced in a study of radiation and T cells in renal cell carcinoma. The method was immunoSEQ multiplex PCR; TCRdb's version includes in-frame clones alone and lacks a portion of them. This sample has some 150,000 clones, with approximately 87% found just once. Time point of the sample: baseline pretreatment blood. The treatment is: 15 Gy SBRT to primary tumor, nephrectomy 4 weeks later. The sample consisted of blood, taken from a patient whose treatment included radiotherapy and nephrectomy. Source of these receptors: a woman aged 45-59 years with renal cell carcinoma.

The chain couples TRBV7-2 to TRBJ1-2; D unclear. The CDR3 is 13 amino acids. Germline CDR1 SGHTA, CDR2 FQGNSA. The V and J ends lost 1 base and 8 bases respectively, with 11 bases between them. The CDR3 region is CASSLGGGSGYTF. CDR3 nucleotide sequence: TGTGCCAGCAGCTTAGGCGGCGGGAGCGGCTACACCTTC.

This chain uses TRBV28 with TRBJ2-3; D possibly matches TRBD1 or TRBD2 (6 bases each). Trimming shortened V by 6 bases and J by 5 bases, and 9 bases separated the two germline ends. The germline CDR1 and CDR2 sequences are MDHEN and SYDVKM. There are 12 residues in the CDR3. The CDR3 loop is CASREGGDTQYF. The CDR3 bases are TGTGCCAGCAGGGAGGGGGGAGATACGCAGTATTTT.

About this clone: An end of the junction differs from the germline gene, which may be a read error. The V and J genes are TRBV6-5 and TRBJ2-7; D is possibly TRBD1 or TRBD2 (5 bases each). CDR1 and CDR2 (germline): MNHEY, SVGAGI. The CDR3 extends over 10 amino acids. Here the CDR3 DNA reads TGCGGGGCAGGAACCTACGAGCAGTACTTC. Translated: CGAGTYEQYF.

A remark on this clone: The sample has other DNA sequences that encode this CDR3 too. This chain uses TRBV28 with TRBJ1-2; the D is unclear. The CDR3 has 14 residues. Trimming shortened V by 2 bases and J by 2 bases, and 9 bases separated the two germline ends. Germline V gene lookup returns CDR1 MDHEN and CDR2 SYDVKM. CDR3 region: CASSLGAGNYGYTF. The CDR3 bases are TGTGCCAGCAGTTTAGGTGCGGGGAACTATGGCTACACCTTC.

V gene TRBV9 combines with J gene TRBJ2-2; D is uncertain. The CDR3 runs 14 residues. V gave up 3 bases and J gave up 2 bases, with 8 bases separating them. Germline-derived CDR1 and CDR2 are SGDLS and YYNGEE. In DNA, the CDR3 is TGTGCCAGCAGCGAGAATATAAACACCGGGGAGCTGTTTTTT. This sequence encodes CASSENINTGELFF.

The chain couples TRBV5-4 to TRBJ2-5, with TRBD2 identical over 10 bases. This CDR3 spans 18 amino acids. V dropped 1 base and J dropped 1; count of bases not matched to a gene: 10. The germline V gene encodes CDR1 SGHNT and CDR2 YYREEE (reference sequence). The CDR3 reads CASSLSLAGAGGQETQYF. CDR3 nucleotides: TGTGCCAGCAGCTTGTCCCTAGCGGGAGCCGGGGGCCAAGAGACCCAGTACTTC. The full variable domain, completed using reference TRBV5-4 and TRBJ2-5, is ETGVTQSPTHLIKTRGQQVTLRCSSQSGHNTVSWYQQALGQGPQFIFQYYREEENGRGNFPPRFSGLQFPNYSSELNVNALELDDSALYLCASSLSLAGAGGQETQYFGPGTRLLVL.

Only one count was recorded for this clone. The V call is TRBV6-6, the J call TRBJ1-5; no clear D. Per germline, CDR1 MNHNY and CDR2 SVGAGI (reference sequence). This CDR3 is 15 amino acids long. Trimming shortened V by 6 bases and J by 1 base, and 13 bases separated the two germline ends. The CDR3 sequence: CASSPSGGSNQPQHF. CDR3 coding DNA: TGTGCCAGCAGCCCCTCGGGCGGAAGCAATCAGCCCCAGCATTTT.

CDR3 sequence: CASSPSVQYNSPLHF. The CDR3 coding sequence is TGCGCCAGCAGCCCGTCCGTACAGTATAATTCACCCCTCCACTTT. The V gene is TRBV4-3, the J gene TRBJ1-6; D is unresolved. Germline V gene lookup returns CDR1 LGHNA and CDR2 YSLEER. Trimming stripped 4 bases from V and 4 bases from J, with 11 bases between. The CDR3 is made up of 15 amino acids.

The V gene is TRBV19, the J gene TRBJ1-2; D not resolved. Trimming shortened V by 1 base and J by 4 bases, and 19 bases separated the two germline ends. The length of the CDR3 is 17 residues. CDR1 LNHDA and CDR2 SQIVND come from the germline V gene (reference sequence). The CDR3 spells CASSIAVTFGIGYGYTF. The CDR3 nucleotides are TGTGCCAGTAGTATAGCCGTTACCTTTGGGATCGGCTATGGCTACACCTTC. Supplemented by reference TRBV19 and TRBJ1-2, the full variable domain reads DGGITQSPKYLFRKEGQNVTLSCEQNLNHDAMYWYRQDPGQGLRLIYYSQIVNDFQKGDIAEGYSVSREKKESFPLTVTSAQKNPTAFYLCASSIAVTFGIGYGYTFGSGTRLTVV.

There are a few counts of this clone. The chain employs TRBV7-2 and TRBJ1-6; D call uncertain. From germline, CDR1 is SGHTA and CDR2 FQGNSA. V shed 4 bases and J shed 8 bases, with 15 bases lying between them. The CDR3 consists of 15 residues. The CDR3 region has the DNA TGTGCCAGCAGCTATCCGGGTAGCTTGGATTCACCCCTCCACTTT. This translates into CASSYPGSLDSPLHF.

The rearrangement uses TRBV29-1 and TRBJ2-3; D is unclear. Germline V gives CDR1 SQVTM, CDR2 ANQGSEA. The germline V and J ends were trimmed by 4 bases and 2 bases, with 10 bases remaining between them. The CDR3 has 13 amino acids. The CDR3 sequence: CSVVLGFTDTQYF. CDR3 nucleotides: TGCAGCGTTGTCTTGGGCTTCACAGATACGCAGTATTTT.

In the case of this clone: The sample holds other DNA sequences that translate to the same CDR3. The J gene is TRBJ1-5, the V gene TRBV6-5, with 9 bases matching TRBD1. The germline CDR1 and CDR2 sequences are MNHEY and SVGAGI. V dropped 5 bases and J dropped 3; count of bases not matched to a gene: 2. The CDR3 is 14 residues long. The CDR3 here is CASSRDRVNQPQHF. CDR3 DNA sequence: TGTGCCAGCAGTCGGGACAGGGTCAATCAGCCCCAGCATTTT.

This chain connects TRBV14 to TRBJ2-6; D unclear. V lost 4 bases to trimming and J lost 5 bases, with 6 bases between them. This CDR3 contains 13 residues. The V gene's germline CDR1 is SGHDN and CDR2 FVKESK. The CDR3 nucleotides are TGTGCCAGCAGCCCCCGACGGGCCAACGTCCTGACTTTC. This gives the protein CASSPRRANVLTF.

This clone has a handful of counts. The chain recombines TRBV5-4 with TRBJ1-1; D not resolved. CDR3 length: 12 amino acids. Trimming pared 6 bases from V and 1 base from J, leaving 7 bases between. Germline CDR1 and CDR2: SGHNT and YYREEE (reference sequence). Written as DNA, the CDR3 is TGTGCCAGCAATCGGGAGAACACTGAAGCTTTCTTT. Residues: CASNRENTEAFF. Based on the CDR3 plus reference TRBV5-4 and TRBJ1-1, the full variable domain is ETGVTQSPTHLIKTRGQQVTLRCSSQSGHNTVSWYQQALGQGPQFIFQYYREEENGRGNFPPRFSGLQFPNYSSELNVNALELDDSALYLCASNRENTEAFFGQGTRLTVV.